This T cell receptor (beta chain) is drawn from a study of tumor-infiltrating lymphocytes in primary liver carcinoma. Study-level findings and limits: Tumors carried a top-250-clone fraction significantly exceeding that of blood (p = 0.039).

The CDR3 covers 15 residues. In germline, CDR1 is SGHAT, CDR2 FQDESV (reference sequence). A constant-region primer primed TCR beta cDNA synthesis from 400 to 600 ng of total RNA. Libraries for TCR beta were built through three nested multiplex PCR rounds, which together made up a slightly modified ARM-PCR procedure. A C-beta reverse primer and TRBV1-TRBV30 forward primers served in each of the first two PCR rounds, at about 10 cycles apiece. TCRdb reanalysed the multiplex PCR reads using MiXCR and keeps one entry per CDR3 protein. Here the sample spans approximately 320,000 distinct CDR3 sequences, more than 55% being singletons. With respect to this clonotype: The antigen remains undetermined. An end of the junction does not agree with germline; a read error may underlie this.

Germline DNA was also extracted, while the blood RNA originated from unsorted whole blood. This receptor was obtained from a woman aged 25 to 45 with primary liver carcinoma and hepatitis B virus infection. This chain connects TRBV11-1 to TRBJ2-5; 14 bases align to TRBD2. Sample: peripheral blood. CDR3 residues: CASILTGLAGETQHF. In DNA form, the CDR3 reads TGTGCCAGCATCCTCACGGGACTAGCGGGAGAGACCCAGCACTTC.